This TCR beta chain was obtained from a study of blood T cells in healthy people across ages. Isolation per sample recovered at least 7 million PBMCs. The CDR3 is made up of 16 amino acids. Germline V gives CDR1 SEHNR, CDR2 FQNEAQ (reference sequence). The V end lost 0 bases, the J end lost 3 bases, and 11 bases lay between the germline ends. The second PCR ran roughly 6 to 12 cycles with a sample-barcoded 5' primer and J-beta primers. Researchers report that a template-switch adaptor with 12 random nucleotides tagged each cDNA molecule. TCRdb re-called the 5' RACE reads with MiXCR, one entry per CDR3 protein. The table has nearly 800,000 distinct CDR3 sequences, 25% seen once. This clonotype was observed a handful of times. The sample also formed part of further work on T cells of mothers and their children.

The genes are TRBV7-9 and TRBJ1-4, with D possibly matching TRBD1 (5 bases). Sequenced input: blood. The receptor was derived from a boy aged 5-17 years in good health. CDR3 residues: CASSLARWGSNEKLFF. CDR3 coding DNA: TGTGCCAGCAGCTTAGCGCGTTGGGGGTCTAATGAAAAACTGTTTTTT.